This entry describes one T cell receptor beta chain. The protocol was immunoSEQ multiplex PCR, while the TCRdb copy is restricted to in-frame clones and leaves out a portion. Of about 100,000 clones listed, about 85% are singletons. V dropped 4 bases and J dropped 1; count of bases not matched to a gene: 8. Germline V gene lookup returns CDR1 LGHNA and CDR2 YSLEER. The CDR3 runs 18 residues. This sample was taken from a study of blood T cell repertoires in COVID-19. The source of this sequence is a man in his forties or fifties with active COVID-19. V gene TRBV4-3 combines with J gene TRBJ1-6; 9 bases align to TRBD1. Sequences were obtained from peripheral blood. CDR3 nucleotides: TGCGCCAGCAGCCCCAACAAACAGGGGGCGTCCTATAATTCACCCCTCCACTTT. The encoded protein is CASSPNKQGASYNSPLHF.